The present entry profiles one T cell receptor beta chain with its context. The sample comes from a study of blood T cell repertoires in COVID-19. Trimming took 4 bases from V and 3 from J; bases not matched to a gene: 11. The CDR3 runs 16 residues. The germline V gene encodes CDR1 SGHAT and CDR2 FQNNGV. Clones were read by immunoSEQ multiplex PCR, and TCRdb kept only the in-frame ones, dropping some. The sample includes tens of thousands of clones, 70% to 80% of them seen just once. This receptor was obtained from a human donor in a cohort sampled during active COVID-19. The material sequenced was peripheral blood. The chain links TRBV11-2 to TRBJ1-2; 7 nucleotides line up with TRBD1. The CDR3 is CASSSGTVESDYGYTF. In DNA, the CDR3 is TGTGCCAGCAGCTCTGGGACAGTGGAGTCAGACTATGGCTACACCTTC.